Here is one TCR beta chain with its context. The CDR3 consists of 13 residues. The germline V gene encodes CDR1 SEHNR and CDR2 FQNEAQ (reference sequence). The germline V and J ends were trimmed by 2 bases and 3 bases, with 5 bases remaining between them. Libraries were prepared by immunoSEQ multiplex PCR; TCRdb keeps only in-frame clonotypes and omits some of them. Of about 300,000 clones in the sample, about 89% were seen once. The sample is drawn from a study of blood T cell repertoires in COVID-19. Overall study context: The United States, Italy and Spain supplied acute and convalescent COVID-19 samples. In each case, the material was cDNA or gDNA derived from T cells, B-cell-depleted T cells, or PBMCs.

The participants were between about 18 and 95 years old and came from about two dozen US areas. Recovered participants had two consecutive negative NP/OP PCR tests, healthcare professional clearance, or symptom resolution. Sequencing was carried out using PBMCs or T cells enriched from blood (not recorded which). V usage is TRBV7-9 and J usage is TRBJ1-5; D gene uncertain. The sequence derives from a woman in her thirties or forties who had recovered from COVID-19. The CDR3 sequence: CASSLYNNQPQHF. CDR3 sequence (DNA): TGTGCCAGCAGCTTATACAACAATCAGCCCCAGCATTTT.